This T cell receptor beta chain emerged from a study of blood T cell repertoires in COVID-19. Study background: Specimens from acute and convalescent COVID-19 originated in the United States, Italy and Spain.

In its sample, this clone was seen a few times. CDR1 and CDR2 (germline): SNHLY, FYNNEI. CDR3 length: 14 residues. Trimming removed 7 bases from V and 0 bases from J, with 13 bases in between. Which cohort a participant joined came from the clinical history participants gave. Authors' data handling: Reference gene primer amplification yielded estimated nucleated cell counts. Assay used: immunoSEQ multiplex PCR; TCRdb lists only in-frame clones, some missing. From that table come the V and J calls and clone size; the DNA was used to work out D and trimming. The data show 140,000 to 150,000 clones, with over 70% seen just once and 11% held by the top ten.

The V call is TRBV2, the J call TRBJ2-7, with D maybe TRBD2 (6 bases). What was sequenced was PBMCs or T cells enriched from blood (not recorded which). The clonotype was recovered from a man aged 60 to 75 who had recovered from COVID-19. Here the CDR3 reads CASKGTDSSYEQYF. CDR3 sequence (DNA): TGTGCCAGCAAAGGGACTGACAGCTCCTACGAGCAGTACTTC.